Ten or more counts support the clone carrying this T cell receptor beta chain. Its antigen is not known. Germline V gene data show CDR1 as ENHRY and CDR2 as SYGVKD. CDR3 length: 15 residues. J gave up 8 bases and V 10 bases, and 11 bases lay outside the gene matches. The sample belongs to a study of breast tumors, draining lymph nodes, adjacent tissues. General study findings and limits: Most tumor T cells seemingly derive from lymph node, then expand in tumor. Luminal-like breast cancer showed significantly greater tumor-nontumor repertoire similarity than basal-like breast cancer did. Tumor TCR diversity was below lymph nodes but above nontumor tissue.

TCRdb called the multiplex PCR reads again in MiXCR, with one record for every CDR3 protein. The data show 150,000 to 250,000 distinct CDR3 sequences, over 25% seen once. The lymph nodes were axillary draining lymph nodes from breast cancer patients. The sequence derives from a female donor with breast cancer. Some clones in this sample may be carry-over from other donors' samples. The gene calls are TRBV10-3 and TRBJ2-1; the match to TRBD2 covers 13 bases. Sequenced input: axillary lymph node tissue. For the CDR3, the DNA is TGTGCCACTAACTCCGGGACTAGCGGGATGGATGAGCAGTTCTTC. Its translation: CATNSGTSGMDEQFF.